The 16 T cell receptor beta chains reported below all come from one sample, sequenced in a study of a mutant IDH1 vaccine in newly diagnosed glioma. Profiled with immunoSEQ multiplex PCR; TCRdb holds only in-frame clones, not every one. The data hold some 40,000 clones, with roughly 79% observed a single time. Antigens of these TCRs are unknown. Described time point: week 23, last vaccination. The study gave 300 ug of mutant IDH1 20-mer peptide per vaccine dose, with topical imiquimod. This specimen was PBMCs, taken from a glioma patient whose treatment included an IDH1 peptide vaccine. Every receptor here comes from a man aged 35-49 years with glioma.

This CDR3 reads CASTRSGQGNNEQFF. DNA of the CDR3: TGTGCCAGCACCCGATCCGGGCAGGGGAACAATGAGCAGTTCTTC. V gene TRBV28 combines with J gene TRBJ2-1, with D tentatively TRBD1 (6 bases). Germline V gene data show CDR1 as MDHEN and CDR2 as SYDVKM. The CDR3 length is 15 residues. V gave up 7 bases and J gave up 5 bases, with 18 bases separating them.

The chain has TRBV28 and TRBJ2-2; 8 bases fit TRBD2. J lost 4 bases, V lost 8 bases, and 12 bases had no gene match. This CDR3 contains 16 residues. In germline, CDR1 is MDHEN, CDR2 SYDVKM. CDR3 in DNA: TGTGCCAGCCGCCTCGGGGTAGCGGGACCCACCGGGGAGCTGTTTTTT. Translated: CASRLGVAGPTGELFF. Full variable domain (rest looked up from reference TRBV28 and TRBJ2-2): DVKVTQSSRYLVKRTGEKVFLECVQDMDHENMFWYRQDPGLGLRLIYFSYDVKMKEKGDIPEGYSVSREKKERFSLILESASTNQTSMYLCASRLGVAGPTGELFFGEGSRLTVL.

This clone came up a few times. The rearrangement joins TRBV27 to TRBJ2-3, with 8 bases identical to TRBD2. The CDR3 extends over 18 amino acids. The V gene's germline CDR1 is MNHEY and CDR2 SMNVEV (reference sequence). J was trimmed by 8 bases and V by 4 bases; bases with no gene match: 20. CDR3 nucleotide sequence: TGTGCCAGCAGTTCCAGCTGGGCTAGCGGGCTGAGGCCCTTTACGCAGTATTTT. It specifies CASSSSWASGLRPFTQYF.

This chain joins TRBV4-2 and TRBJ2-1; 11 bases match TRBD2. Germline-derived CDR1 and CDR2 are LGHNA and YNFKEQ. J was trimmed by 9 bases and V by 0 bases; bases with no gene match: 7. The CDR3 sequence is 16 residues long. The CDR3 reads CASSQDELAGAPEQFF. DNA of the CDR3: TGTGCCAGCAGCCAAGATGAACTAGCGGGAGCTCCTGAGCAGTTCTTC.

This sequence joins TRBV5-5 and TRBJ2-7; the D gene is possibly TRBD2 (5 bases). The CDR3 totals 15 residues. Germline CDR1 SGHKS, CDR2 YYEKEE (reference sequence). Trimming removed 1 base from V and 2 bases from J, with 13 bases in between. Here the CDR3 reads CASSLRESGTYEQYF. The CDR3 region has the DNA TGTGCCAGCAGCTTGAGGGAAAGCGGTACCTACGAGCAGTACTTC.

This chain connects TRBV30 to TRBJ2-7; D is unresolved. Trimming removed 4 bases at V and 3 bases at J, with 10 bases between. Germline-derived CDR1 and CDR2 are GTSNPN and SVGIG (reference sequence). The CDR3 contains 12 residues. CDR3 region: CAWTDHSYEQYF. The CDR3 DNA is TGTGCCTGGACTGACCATAGCTACGAGCAGTACTTC.

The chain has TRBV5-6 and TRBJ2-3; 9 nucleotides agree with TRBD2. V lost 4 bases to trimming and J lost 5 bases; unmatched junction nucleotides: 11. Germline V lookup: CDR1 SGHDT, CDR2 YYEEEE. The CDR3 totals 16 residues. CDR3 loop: CASSNLAGGPEDTQYF. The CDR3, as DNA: TGTGCCAGCAGCAACCTGGCGGGGGGGCCGGAAGATACGCAGTATTTT.

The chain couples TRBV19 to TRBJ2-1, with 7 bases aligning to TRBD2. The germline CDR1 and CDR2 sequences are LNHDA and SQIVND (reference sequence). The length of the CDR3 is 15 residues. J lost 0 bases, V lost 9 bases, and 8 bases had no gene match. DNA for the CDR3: TGTGCCAGCGGTCATGCGGGGGTCTCCTACAATGAGCAGTTCTTC. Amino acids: CASGHAGVSYNEQFF.

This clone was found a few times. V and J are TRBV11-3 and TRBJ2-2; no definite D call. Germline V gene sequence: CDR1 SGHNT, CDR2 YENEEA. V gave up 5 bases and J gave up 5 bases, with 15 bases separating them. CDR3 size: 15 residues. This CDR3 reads CASSPLTGTTGELFF. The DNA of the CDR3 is TGTGCCAGCAGCCCCCTGACGGGTACTACCGGGGAGCTGTTTTTT.

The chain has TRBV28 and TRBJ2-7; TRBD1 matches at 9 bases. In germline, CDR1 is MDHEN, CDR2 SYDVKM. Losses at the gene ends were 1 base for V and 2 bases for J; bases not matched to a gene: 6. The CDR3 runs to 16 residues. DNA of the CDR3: TGTGCCAGCAGTTTATTGATCGGGACAGGGACCTACGAGCAGTACTTC. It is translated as CASSLLIGTGTYEQYF.

The CDR3: CASSGSSGRGSYNEQFF. The CDR3 DNA follows: TGCGCCAGCAGCGGATCTAGCGGGAGAGGGTCCTACAATGAGCAGTTCTTC. The chain is built from TRBV4-1 and TRBJ2-1; 10 positions match TRBD2. The CDR3 is 17 residues long. The V gene end was trimmed by 5 bases and the J gene end by 1 base; junction bases not matched to a gene: 8. In germline, CDR1 is MGHRA, CDR2 YSYEKL.

CDR3 protein: CASKGLAVHNEQFF. The DNA of the CDR3 is TGTGCCAGCAAGGGACTAGCGGTTCACAATGAGCAGTTCTTC. This rearrangement joins TRBV27 to TRBJ2-1, with 11 bases that match TRBD2. The J segment lost 5 bases and the V segment lost 7 bases, leaving 4 bases of the junction unmatched. This CDR3 spans 14 amino acids. Germline V gene sequence: CDR1 MNHEY, CDR2 SMNVEV (reference sequence).

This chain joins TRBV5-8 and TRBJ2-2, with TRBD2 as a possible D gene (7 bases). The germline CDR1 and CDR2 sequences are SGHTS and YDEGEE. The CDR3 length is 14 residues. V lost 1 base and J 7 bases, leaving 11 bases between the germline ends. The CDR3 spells CASSLSGGLGELFF. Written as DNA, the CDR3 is TGTGCCAGCAGCTTGTCGGGGGGCCTCGGGGAGCTGTTTTTT.

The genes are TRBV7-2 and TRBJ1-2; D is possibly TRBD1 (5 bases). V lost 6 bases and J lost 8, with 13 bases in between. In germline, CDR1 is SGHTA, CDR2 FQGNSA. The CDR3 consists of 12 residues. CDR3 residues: CASRGERPGYTF. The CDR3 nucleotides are TGTGCCAGCAGAGGGGAGCGTCCGGGCTACACCTTC.

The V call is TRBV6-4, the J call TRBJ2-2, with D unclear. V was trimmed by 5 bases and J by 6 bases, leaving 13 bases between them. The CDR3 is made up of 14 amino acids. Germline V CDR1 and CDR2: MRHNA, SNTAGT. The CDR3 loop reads CASSLDLGAGELFF. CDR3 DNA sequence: TGTGCCAGCAGTCTGGACCTAGGCGCCGGGGAGCTGTTTTTT.

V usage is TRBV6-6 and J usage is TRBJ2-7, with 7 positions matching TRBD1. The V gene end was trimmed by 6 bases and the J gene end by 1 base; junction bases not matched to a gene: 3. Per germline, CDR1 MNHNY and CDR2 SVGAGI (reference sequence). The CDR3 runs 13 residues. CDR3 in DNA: TGTGCCAGCAGACAGGGGCAATCCTACGAGCAGTACTTC. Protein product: CASRQGQSYEQYF.